A selection of T cell receptor beta chains follows, all from one sample in a study of radiation and T cells in renal cell carcinoma. Produced via immunoSEQ multiplex PCR; TCRdb's table is partial and in-frame only. This sample has about 130,000 clones, with 88% found just once. Sample: blood, taken from a patient whose treatment included radiotherapy and nephrectomy. Receptors originate from a woman aged 50 to 65 with renal cell carcinoma. The CDR3 runs from the conserved cysteine through the conserved F or W. Each record gives: V gene, clone size, CDR3 length, D gene, J gene, CDR3 DNA, CDR3 protein. The D gene is left open where the match is weak. Clone size is not always given. Where it is, it says once, few, many or a class for expanded clones.

TRBV7-3	NA	15	TRBD2	TRBJ2-1	TGTGCCAGCAGCTTAGCGGGGGGGCCTTACAATGAGCAGTTCTTC	CASSLAGGPYNEQFF
TRBV5-7	NA	14	NA	TRBJ1-4	TGTGCCAGCAGCTTCCTGGGAACTAATGAAAAACTGTTTTTT	CASSFLGTNEKLFF
TRBV18	NA	14	TRBD1	TRBJ1-1	TGTGCCAGCTCACATTCTGACAGGGTCACTGAAGCTTTCTTT	CASSHSDRVTEAFF
TRBV7-8	NA	14	NA	TRBJ2-3	TGTGCCAGCAGCAACATACATAGACAGGATACGCAGTATTTT	CASSNIHRQDTQYF
TRBV5-1	NA	16	NA	TRBJ2-3	TGCGCCAGCAGCTTGGGACCGGGACGAAGAACCGATACGCAGTATTTT	CASSLGPGRRTDTQYF
TRBV29-1	few	14	NA	TRBJ2-3	TGCAGCGTTGCCGCAGGGCAGAGCACAGATACGCAGTATTTT	CSVAAGQSTDTQYF
TRBV19	NA	13	TRBD1	TRBJ1-2	TGTGCCAGTAGCCCGGACAGGGTAAATGGCTACACCTTC	CASSPDRVNGYTF
TRBV5-6	NA	15	NA	TRBJ1-4	TGTGCCAGCAGCTTGTACGGGGAGTTCGATGAAAAACTGTTTTTT	CASSLYGEFDEKLFF
TRBV9	NA	15	NA	TRBJ2-4	TGTGCCAGCAGCGTCACCGCTTCACAGGAAAACATTCAGTACTTC	CASSVTASQENIQYF
TRBV6-1	NA	14	NA	TRBJ1-1	TGTGCCAGCGGTCTAGGGACCTTGAACACTGAAGCTTTCTTT	CASGLGTLNTEAFF
TRBV7-2	NA	18	NA	TRBJ1-2	TGTGCCAGCAGTTTTTCTGGCCCCGGAAGGGGGTTAAACTATGGCTACACCTTC	CASSFSGPGRGLNYGYTF
TRBV9	NA	15	TRBD1	TRBJ1-1	TGTGCCAGCAGCGAGGGGACAGGGGCGGCGGCTGAAGCTTTCTTT	CASSEGTGAAAEAFF
TRBV7-2	NA	14	NA	TRBJ1-2	TGTGCCAGCAGCTCGGGGGGCCGCGTGTATGGCTACACCTTC	CASSSGGRVYGYTF
TRBV4-1	NA	13	NA	TRBJ1-1	TGCGCCAGCAGCCAAGGAGGGGCCGCTGAAGCTTTCTTT	CASSQGGAAEAFF
TRBV5-5	few	17	NA	TRBJ1-3	TGTGCCAGCAGCTTGGGCGCTCAGCCGCTCTGGGGAAACACCATATATTTT	CASSLGAQPLWGNTIYF
TRBV18	NA	15	NA	TRBJ1-1	TGTGCCAGCTCACCAATGGGGGGCGATAGCACTGAAGCTTTCTTT	CASSPMGGDSTEAFF
TRBV11-2	NA	13	NA	TRBJ1-2	TGTGCCAGCGCCCAGGGGCTTGGGGATGGCTACACCTTC	CASAQGLGDGYTF
TRBV5-1	NA	13	NA	TRBJ2-3	TGCGCCAGCAGCTTAATAATCTCAGATACGCAGTATTTT	CASSLIISDTQYF
TRBV6-6	NA	16	NA	TRBJ2-2	TGTGCCAGCAGTTCATGGGGCATCGCGAACACCGGGGAGCTGTTTTTT	CASSSWGIANTGELFF
TRBV4-1	NA	18	TRBD1	TRBJ1-2	TGCGCCAGCAGCCAAGATCTTGCAGGGGGAAGCACGATCTATGGCTACACCTTC	CASSQDLAGGSTIYGYTF
TRBV28	NA	12	TRBD2	TRBJ2-2	TGTGCCAGCCGGGGGGGGCCCGGGGAGCTGTTTTTT	CASRGGPGELFF
TRBV5-4	NA	13	NA	TRBJ2-3	TGTGCCAGCAGCTTTGTCGGCACAGATACGCAGTATTTT	CASSFVGTDTQYF
TRBV6-1	NA	15	TRBD2	TRBJ2-3	TGTGCCAGCAGTGCGACTAGCGGGGGGGCAGATACGCAGTATTTT	CASSATSGGADTQYF
TRBV28	NA	15	TRBD1	TRBJ2-2	TGTGCCAGCGGCTCGACAGGGCTAAACACCGGGGAGCTGTTTTTT	CASGSTGLNTGELFF
TRBV7-8	NA	14	NA	TRBJ1-1	TGTGCCAGCAGCTCTTGGGACGCGAACACTGAAGCTTTCTTT	CASSSWDANTEAFF
TRBV29-1	NA	15	NA	TRBJ1-1	TGCAGCGTTGAGACCGGGACCGTTGCGAACACTGAAGCTTTCTTT	CSVETGTVANTEAFF
TRBV9	NA	15	TRBD1	TRBJ1-1	TGTGCCAGCAGCACAACGGGACAGATGAACACTGAAGCTTTCTTT	CASSTTGQMNTEAFF
TRBV19	NA	14	NA	TRBJ1-2	TGTGCCAGTAGTCCCCTCTTAGCTAACTATGGCTACACCTTC	CASSPLLANYGYTF
TRBV5-1	NA	15	TRBD1	TRBJ2-1	TGCGCCAGCACCAACCGGGACAGGGTTTCTCGGGAGCAGTTCTTC	CASTNRDRVSREQFF
TRBV2	NA	13	NA	TRBJ2-3	TGTGCCAGCAGCCCCCTTTTCACAGATACGCAGTATTTT	CASSPLFTDTQYF
TRBV5-1	NA	16	TRBD2	TRBJ2-7	TGCGCCAGCAGCTTGGACCCGGGGGGGATCTCCTACGAGCAGTACTTC	CASSLDPGGISYEQYF
TRBV5-1	NA	14	NA	TRBJ1-1	TGCGCCAGCAGGCAGGGACGGGATGGGGCTGAAGCTTTCTTT	CASRQGRDGAEAFF
TRBV7-8	NA	15	TRBD1	TRBJ2-3	TGTGCCAGCAGCTTAGAGGGGGCTAGCACAGATACGCAGTATTTT	CASSLEGASTDTQYF